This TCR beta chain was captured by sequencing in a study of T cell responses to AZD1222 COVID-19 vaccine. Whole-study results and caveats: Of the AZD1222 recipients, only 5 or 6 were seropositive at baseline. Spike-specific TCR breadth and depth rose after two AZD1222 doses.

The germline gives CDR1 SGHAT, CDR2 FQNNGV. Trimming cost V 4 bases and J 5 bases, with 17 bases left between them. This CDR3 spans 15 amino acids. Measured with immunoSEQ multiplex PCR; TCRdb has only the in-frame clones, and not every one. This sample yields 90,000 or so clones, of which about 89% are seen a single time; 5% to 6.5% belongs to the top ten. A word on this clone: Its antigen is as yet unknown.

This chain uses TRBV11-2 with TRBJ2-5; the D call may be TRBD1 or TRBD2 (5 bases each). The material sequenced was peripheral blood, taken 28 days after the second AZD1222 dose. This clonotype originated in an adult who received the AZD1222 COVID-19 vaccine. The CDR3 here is CASSYLGGGRETQYF. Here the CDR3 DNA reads TGTGCCAGCAGCTACCTCGGTGGGGGAAGGGAGACCCAGTACTTC.